The 26 T cell receptor beta chains presented below share a single source sample, sequenced in a study of monozygotic twins with cystic fibrosis. Clones were sequenced by immunoSEQ multiplex PCR, and TCRdb holds only the in-frame ones, with some missing. The sample yields 30,000 to 35,000 clones, approximately 72% seen once. Input material: blood. The source is a girl aged 5-17 years with cystic fibrosis.

A single count supports this clone. The junction shows a germline mismatch at one end, possibly a read error. The CDR3 loop is CASNLGGISGNTIYF. For the CDR3, the DNA is TGTGCCAGCAACTTGGGGGGAATCTCTGGAAACACCATATATTTT. The V gene is TRBV5-6, the J gene TRBJ1-3, with D perhaps matching TRBD1 (5 bases). The CDR3 extends over 15 amino acids. Germline values: CDR1 SGHDT, CDR2 YYEEEE. Filled out from reference TRBV5-6 and TRBJ1-3, the complete variable domain reads DAGVTQSPTHLIKTRGQQVTLRCSPKSGHDTVSWYQQALGQGPQFIFQYYEEEERQRGNFPDRFSGHQFPNYSSELNVNALLLGDSALYLCASNLGGISGNTIYFGEGSWLTVV.

The chain's CDR3 is CASSSAQRSNGYTF. The CDR3 DNA follows: TGTGCCAGCAGTTCCGCACAGCGCTCCAATGGCTACACCTTC. V and J are TRBV6-5 and TRBJ1-2, with D unresolved. Germline CDR1 is MNHEY and CDR2 is SVGAGI. V gave up 4 bases and J gave up 6 bases, with 15 bases separating them. This CDR3 is 14 amino acids long.

The chain is built from TRBV28 and TRBJ2-7, with 8 bases fitting TRBD1. Germline V gene data show CDR1 as MDHEN and CDR2 as SYDVKM. The ends lost 6 bases at V and 4 bases at J; junction bases unmatched: 8. The CDR3 has 14 amino acids. The CDR3 DNA reads as TGTGCCAGCAGGGATGCCAGGGGGCGGTACGAGCAGTACGTC. Translated: CASRDARGRYEQYV.

The V gene is TRBV10-3, the J gene TRBJ2-3; no clear D gene. CDR1 is ENHRY and CDR2 is SYGVKD in the germline V gene. The CDR3 has 13 residues. Trimming cost V 7 bases and J 5 bases, with 13 bases left between them. CDR3 sequence reads: CAIKSGVGDTQYF. The CDR3, as DNA: TGTGCCATCAAATCCGGCGTTGGAGATACGCAGTATTTT.

The chain couples TRBV4-1 to TRBJ2-7; D is perhaps TRBD2 (5 bases). CDR1 and CDR2 from the germline V gene are MGHRA and YSYEKL. Between the trimmed V and J ends, which lost 1 base and 2 bases, there was a span of 12 bases. The CDR3 is made up of 15 amino acids. In DNA form, the CDR3 reads TGCGCCAGCAGCCAAGGCTCTCTAGCCCCCTACGAGCAGTACTTC. Residues: CASSQGSLAPYEQYF.

In nucleotides, the CDR3 is TGTGCCAGCAGTTATGACAGGAGTAACACTGAAGCTTTCTTT. Encoded protein: CASSYDRSNTEAFF. The chain links TRBV6-6 to TRBJ1-1; maybe TRBD1 (6 bases). Germline V CDR1 and CDR2: MNHNY, SVGAGI (reference sequence). This CDR3 region has 14 residues. Trimming cost V 3 bases and J 2 bases, with 10 bases left between them.

V usage is TRBV6-5 and J usage is TRBJ1-4; possibly TRBD1 for D (5 bases). From germline, CDR1 is MNHEY and CDR2 SVGAGI. This CDR3 has 15 amino acids. Trimming pared 0 bases from V and 7 bases from J, leaving 12 bases between. The CDR3: CASSYSGPFREKLFF. The CDR3 DNA is TGTGCCAGCAGTTACTCGGGGCCGTTTCGTGAAAAACTGTTTTTT.

This chain links TRBV4-1 with TRBJ2-7; D unresolved. The ends were cut back, 1 base at V and 3 bases at J, with 10 bases in the middle. The CDR3 extends over 14 amino acids. CDR1 MGHRA and CDR2 YSYEKL come from the germline V gene. The CDR3 DNA is TGCGCCAGCAGCCAAGGGAGTAGGCGCTACGAGCAGTACTTC. Its translation: CASSQGSRRYEQYF.

This sequence joins TRBV4-1 and TRBJ2-1; D ambiguous. Germline V gives CDR1 MGHRA, CDR2 YSYEKL. The CDR3 totals 16 residues. V gave up 1 base and J gave up 4 bases, with 14 bases separating them. CDR3 nucleotides: TGCGCCAGCAGCCAAGGTATAATCACCTCTTACAATGAGCAGTTCTTC. This translates into CASSQGIITSYNEQFF.

This clone came up a few times. The rearrangement uses TRBV2 and TRBJ1-2; 10 bases are a match to TRBD1. In germline, CDR1 is SNHLY, CDR2 FYNNEI. The length of the CDR3 is 14 residues. Trimming at V came to 6 bases and at J to 7 bases, leaving 8 bases not matched to a gene. The CDR3 spells CASRAGQGVGGYTF. The CDR3 DNA reads as TGTGCCAGCAGGGCCGGACAGGGGGTAGGTGGCTACACCTTC.

V and J are TRBV4-1 and TRBJ2-3; D is perhaps TRBD1 (5 bases). Trimming cost V 0 bases and J 2 bases, with 18 bases left between them. In germline, CDR1 is MGHRA, CDR2 YSYEKL. The CDR3 contains 18 residues. The CDR3 reads CASSQDLVWQGSTDTQYF. DNA of the CDR3: TGCGCCAGCAGCCAAGATTTGGTGTGGCAGGGCTCCACAGATACGCAGTATTTT.

The J gene is TRBJ2-1, the V gene TRBV5-1; TRBD1 agrees at 8 bases. The CDR3 extends over 14 amino acids. The V and J ends lost 7 bases and 6 bases, in that order; junction bases with no gene match: 9. From germline, CDR1 is SGHRS and CDR2 YFSETQ. CDR3 coding DNA: TGCGCCAGCGAGGGGACAGGATCATTCAATGAGCAGTTCTTC. Its protein is CASEGTGSFNEQFF.

This clone turned up a few times. This chain links TRBV9 with TRBJ2-7, with D possibly being TRBD2 (5 bases). Trimming removed 1 base at V and 6 bases at J, with 14 bases between. CDR1 is SGDLS, CDR2 YYNGEE, per germline. CDR3 size: 14 residues. The chain's CDR3 is CASSVLAGALEQYF. In DNA, the CDR3 is TGTGCCAGCAGCGTATTGGCGGGCGCTCTCGAGCAGTACTTC.

The rearrangement joins TRBV7-2 to TRBJ1-5; D unresolved. Germline V gene data show CDR1 as SGHTA and CDR2 as FQGNSA. Trimming shortened V by 8 bases and J by 0 bases, and 11 bases separated the two germline ends. The CDR3 sequence is 14 residues long. CDR3 region: CASALGRSNQPQHF. The CDR3, as DNA: TGTGCCAGCGCCCTGGGTCGTAGCAATCAGCCCCAGCATTTT. The whole variable domain, remainder taken from reference TRBV7-2 and TRBJ1-5, is GAGVSQSPSNKVTEKGKDVELRCDPISGHTALYWYRQSLGQGLEFLIYFQGNSAPDKSGLPSDRFSAERTGGSVSTLTIQRTQQEDSAVYLCASALGRSNQPQHFGDGTRLSIL.

This clone was found once. The chain has TRBV15 and TRBJ1-1, with D unclear. In germline, CDR1 is LNHNV, CDR2 YYDKDF (reference sequence). The CDR3 is made up of 13 amino acids. Trimming cost V 6 bases and J 1 base, with 9 bases left between them. The CDR3 reads CATRHRQNTEAFF. The CDR3 DNA sequence: TGTGCCACCAGACATCGACAGAACACTGAAGCTTTCTTT.

The V and J genes are TRBV6-1 and TRBJ2-7; no reliable D call. V was pared by 5 bases and J by 2 bases, with 16 bases between. The length of the CDR3 is 15 residues. Germline CDR1 MNHNS, CDR2 SASEGT. CDR3 region: CASSSQRPATYEQYF. In DNA form, the CDR3 reads TGTGCCAGCAGTTCCCAGAGGCCCGCTACCTACGAGCAGTACTTC.

This clone appeared once. The chain has TRBV7-8 and TRBJ2-1; D remains unclear. The germline V gene has CDR1 SGHVS and CDR2 FQNEAQ. V was cut by 2 bases and J by 6 bases, with 14 bases left in between. The CDR3 is made up of 15 amino acids. The CDR3 region has the DNA TGTGCCAGCAGCTTAATTTCCGGACCCTTCAATGAGCAGTTCTTC. Protein product: CASSLISGPFNEQFF.

V is TRBV28 and J is TRBJ1-2; no reliable D call. This CDR3 is 14 amino acids long. Trimming left V 2 bases short and J 5 bases short, with 12 bases between. Germline V gene data show CDR1 as MDHEN and CDR2 as SYDVKM. CDR3 in DNA: TGTGCCAGCAGTTTACCCGACGGCACTTATGGCTACACCTTC. Protein product: CASSLPDGTYGYTF.

The genes are TRBV5-6 and TRBJ2-7; the D is unclear. Germline V gene lookup returns CDR1 SGHDT and CDR2 YYEEEE. The CDR3 runs 12 residues. V was cut by 2 bases and J by 3 bases, with 6 bases left in between. This CDR3 is CASSFSDYEQYF. The CDR3, as DNA: TGTGCCAGCAGCTTTTCAGACTACGAGCAGTACTTC.

CDR3 sequence: CASSLRADQPQHF. Written as DNA, the CDR3 is TGTGCCAGCAGCCTGAGGGCGGATCAGCCCCAGCATTTT. The gene calls are TRBV7-2 and TRBJ1-5; D is unresolved. This CDR3 contains 13 residues. Between the trimmed V and J ends, which lost 5 bases and 5 bases, there was a span of 10 bases. Germline V lookup: CDR1 SGHTA, CDR2 FQGNSA.

This rearrangement joins TRBV5-1 to TRBJ2-1, with a tentative D call TRBD1 (6 bases). This CDR3 is built from 15 residues. The germline V gene encodes CDR1 SGHRS and CDR2 YFSETQ. The V gene lost 4 bases and the J gene lost 0 bases, with 11 bases spanning the gap. CDR3 protein: CASSRGQSSYNEQFF. CDR3 sequence (DNA): TGCGCCAGCAGCCGCGGACAGAGCTCCTACAATGAGCAGTTCTTC.

The chain is built from TRBV6-1 and TRBJ1-2; 10 bases fit TRBD1. The CDR3 is 18 amino acids. Germline CDR1 reads MNHNS; CDR2 reads SASEGT. V trimming: 2 bases; J trimming: 1 base; junction bases outside the gene matches: 10. The CDR3 nucleotides are TGTGCCAGCAGTGAACCATGGGACAGGGGAAAGCTTAACTATGGCTACACCTTC. Protein product: CASSEPWDRGKLNYGYTF.

V gene TRBV25-1 combines with J gene TRBJ2-3; D unresolved. The CDR3 is made up of 11 amino acids. Germline V CDR1 and CDR2: MGHDK, SYGVNS. Trimming shortened V by 5 bases and J by 5 bases, and 5 bases separated the two germline ends. CDR3 protein: CASSWRDTQYF. The CDR3, as DNA: TGTGCCAGCAGTTGGCGAGATACGCAGTATTTT.

J is TRBJ1-1 and V is TRBV5-1; 8 nucleotides align to TRBD1. CDR3 length equals 16 residues. CDR1 is SGHRS and CDR2 is YFSETQ in the germline V gene. V was pared by 4 bases and J by 2 bases, with 10 bases of the junction left unmatched. CDR3 bases: TGCGCCAGCAGCCCGCAAACGACAGGGGTAAACACTGAAGCTTTCTTT. Amino acid sequence: CASSPQTTGVNTEAFF.

The V gene is TRBV10-3, the J gene TRBJ2-4; the D gene is possibly TRBD2 (6 bases). With 6 bases removed from V and 8 bases from J, the gap between germline ends came to 11 bases. Germline V gene data show CDR1 as ENHRY and CDR2 as SYGVKD. The CDR3 has 12 amino acids. CDR3 residues: CAISLGGDIQYF. CDR3 in DNA: TGTGCCATCAGCTTGGGCGGGGACATTCAGTACTTC.

V and J are TRBV14 and TRBJ2-1; D remains ambiguous. Deletions cut 3 bases from V and 6 bases from J, with 18 bases between. The CDR3 is made up of 16 amino acids. The V gene's germline CDR1 is SGHDN and CDR2 FVKESK. The CDR3, as DNA: TGTGCCAGCAGCCAGGCCTATGGACCAGGCTTCAATGAGCAGTTCTTC. Amino acids: CASSQAYGPGFNEQFF.